The 23 T cell receptor beta chains below all came from one sample that was sequenced in a study of cytomegalovirus exposure and HLA in healthy donors. PCR used 60 Vbeta primers and 13 Jbeta primers. Sequenced by immunoSEQ multiplex PCR; TCRdb stores in-frame clones only, minus some. The top ten hold around 2.1% of the sample, which has roughly 81,000 clones, 60% to 80% seen once. Material for sequencing was PBMCs. The source of these receptors is a boy younger than 18 in good health and CMV-seronegative.

There are a few counts of this clone. The chain has TRBV4-3 and TRBJ1-2; 9 nucleotides line up with TRBD1. The CDR3 runs 15 residues. J gave up 4 bases and V 4 bases, and 7 bases lay outside the gene matches. The germline gives CDR1 LGHNA, CDR2 YSLEER. The CDR3 sequence: CASSREQGALYGYTF. CDR3 DNA sequence: TGCGCCAGCAGCCGGGAACAGGGGGCCCTCTATGGCTACACCTTC.

V and J are TRBV4-1 and TRBJ2-1; 8 bases line up with TRBD2. CDR3 size: 15 residues. Germline-derived CDR1 and CDR2 are MGHRA and YSYEKL. V gave up 3 bases and J gave up 2 bases; unmatched junction bases: 3. CDR3 loop: CASSQLAGTYNEQFF. The CDR3 DNA reads TGCGCCAGCAGCCAGCTAGCGGGCACCTACAATGAGCAGTTCTTC.

J is TRBJ2-1 and V is TRBV28; TRBD1 agrees at 8 bases. The ends lost 3 bases at V and 10 bases at J; junction bases unmatched: 2. The length of the CDR3 is 12 residues. CDR1 MDHEN and CDR2 SYDVKM come from the germline V gene. Written as DNA, the CDR3 is TGTGCCAGCAGTTTGGGGACAGGCGAGCAGTTCTTC. This encodes CASSLGTGEQFF.

This clone has just a few counts. The rearrangement joins TRBV5-1 to TRBJ2-1; possibly TRBD1 for D (6 bases). This CDR3 has 13 residues. Germline CDR1 is SGHRS and CDR2 is YFSETQ. Trimming shortened V by 2 bases and J by 8 bases, and 11 bases separated the two germline ends. CDR3 in amino acids: CASSLGGEDEQFF. CDR3 nucleotide sequence: TGCGCCAGCAGCTTAGGGGGAGAGGATGAGCAGTTCTTC.

The gene calls are TRBV7-2 and TRBJ2-3; 7 bases agree with TRBD2. Germline trimming cut 8 bases from V and 3 bases from J; bases unmatched to any gene: 8. CDR3 length: 14 amino acids. Per germline, CDR1 SGHTA and CDR2 FQGNSA. CDR3 coding DNA: TGTGCCAGCGCCGGCGGGGGAGAAACAGATACGCAGTATTTT. Its protein product is CASAGGGETDTQYF. Variable domain in full (rest from reference TRBV7-2 and TRBJ2-3): GAGVSQSPSNKVTEKGKDVELRCDPISGHTALYWYRQSLGQGLEFLIYFQGNSAPDKSGLPSDRFSAERTGGSVSTLTIQRTQQEDSAVYLCASAGGGETDTQYFGPGTRLTVL.

V usage is TRBV5-6 and J usage is TRBJ1-1; maybe TRBD1 (6 bases). The germline V and J ends were trimmed by 2 bases and 1 base, with 15 bases remaining between them. This CDR3 region has 16 residues. Germline CDR1 and CDR2: SGHDT and YYEEEE. Written as DNA, the CDR3 is TGTGCCAGCAGCTTTTTTTTGGGGGCTGGGAACACTGAAGCTTTCTTT. Amino acid sequence: CASSFFLGAGNTEAFF.

The chain recombines TRBV4-1 with TRBJ2-7; D is unclear. V was trimmed by 5 bases and J by 0 bases, leaving 8 bases between them. The germline V gene has CDR1 MGHRA and CDR2 YSYEKL. This CDR3 region has 13 residues. The CDR3 DNA is TGCGCCAGCAGCTTGGTGAGCTCCTACGAGCAGTACTTC. Translating it yields CASSLVSSYEQYF.

The chain employs TRBV7-6 and TRBJ2-5; 9 nucleotides line up with TRBD2. This CDR3 comprises 20 residues. Trimming at V came to 5 bases and at J to 3 bases, leaving 22 bases not matched to a gene. CDR1 is SGHVS, CDR2 FNYEAQ, per germline. The CDR3 bases are TGTGCCAGCAGCCCCAGAAGGGTCTTAGCGGGAGTGGGGGTGGAAGAGACCCAGTACTTC. Protein: CASSPRRVLAGVGVEETQYF.

The chain carries TRBV27 and TRBJ2-7; 7 bases are shared with TRBD1. The CDR3 has 14 residues. V shed 5 bases, J shed 4 bases, and the junction held 8 bases outside the gene matches. CDR1 and CDR2 from the germline V gene are MNHEY and SMNVEV (reference sequence). The CDR3 DNA reads as TGTGCCAGCAGTGAGGGGACAGAGACTTACGAGCAGTACTTC. Protein product: CASSEGTETYEQYF.

J is TRBJ1-5 and V is TRBV15, with D unresolved. The germline V gene has CDR1 LNHNV and CDR2 YYDKDF (reference sequence). Trimming took off 1 base at V and 3 bases at J, with 7 bases between the two ends. This CDR3 is 14 amino acids long. The CDR3 is CATSRGIVNQPQHF. The CDR3 bases are TGTGCCACCAGCAGAGGAATAGTCAATCAGCCCCAGCATTTT. Variable domain in full (rest from reference TRBV15 and TRBJ1-5): DAMVIQNPRYQVTQFGKPVTLSCSQTLNHNVMYWYQQKSSQAPKLLFHYYDKDFNNEADTPDNFQSRRPNTSFCFLDIRSPGLGDTAMYLCATSRGIVNQPQHFGDGTRLSIL.

The chain employs TRBV28 and TRBJ1-1; 7 bases are shared with TRBD1. V lost 6 bases and J lost 5; bases outside the gene matches: 9. The CDR3 is 14 residues long. Per the germline V gene, CDR1 is MDHEN and CDR2 is SYDVKM. CDR3 sequence (DNA): TGTGCCAGCAGGCTCAGACAGGGTGGGACTGAAGCTTTCTTT. This translates into CASRLRQGGTEAFF.

The chain links TRBV7-2 to TRBJ2-7, with D possibly TRBD1 on 6 matching bases. Germline CDR1 and CDR2: SGHTA and FQGNSA. The CDR3 sequence is 14 residues long. V lost 2 bases and J 3 bases, leaving 11 bases between the germline ends. Written as DNA, the CDR3 is TGTGCCAGCAGCTTATCAGGACAGTACTACGAGCAGTACTTC. This sequence encodes CASSLSGQYYEQYF.

The gene calls are TRBV6-1 and TRBJ1-1; D remains unclear. Germline V gene lookup returns CDR1 MNHNS and CDR2 SASEGT. V lost 7 bases to trimming and J lost 0 bases, with 15 bases between them. CDR3 length equals 15 residues. This chain's CDR3 is CASITAYTMNTEAFF. CDR3 in DNA: TGTGCCAGCATAACAGCCTATACAATGAACACTGAAGCTTTCTTT.

The rearrangement uses TRBV4-1 and TRBJ1-6, with D unresolved. V dropped 0 bases and J dropped 10 bases, with 7 bases sitting between them. This CDR3 region has 13 residues. Germline loops: CDR1 MGHRA, CDR2 YSYEKL. The CDR3 bases are TGCGCCAGCAGCCAAGAAGGAGCCTCACCCCTCCACTTT. Translating it yields CASSQEGASPLHF.

CDR3 sequence reads: CATSRDRASYNEQFF. The CDR3 DNA is TGTGCCACCAGCAGAGATCGAGCCTCCTACAATGAGCAGTTCTTC. The chain combines TRBV15 with TRBJ2-1; D is unresolved. Trimming left V 0 bases short and J 0 bases short, with 6 bases between. Germline V gene lookup returns CDR1 LNHNV and CDR2 YYDKDF (reference sequence). CDR3 length equals 15 residues.

The V gene is TRBV6-1, the J gene TRBJ2-3, with D possibly TRBD2 on 7 matching bases. Germline V gene data show CDR1 as MNHNS and CDR2 as SASEGT. Trimming took off 4 bases at V and 3 bases at J, with 14 bases between the two ends. CDR3 size: 15 residues. The CDR3 loop reads CASSVSRGATDTQYF. In DNA form, the CDR3 reads TGTGCCAGCAGTGTATCACGGGGGGCAACAGATACGCAGTATTTT.

V gene TRBV15 combines with J gene TRBJ2-1; 7 bases match TRBD2. Germline V gene lookup returns CDR1 LNHNV and CDR2 YYDKDF (reference sequence). Trimming cost V 6 bases and J 8 bases; bases outside gene matches: 7. There are 13 residues in the CDR3. The CDR3 reads CATRGRGNHEQFF. CDR3 coding DNA: TGTGCCACCAGAGGGAGGGGTAATCATGAGCAGTTCTTC.

The chain employs TRBV15 and TRBJ1-4, with D possibly matching TRBD1 (5 bases). With 2 bases removed from V and 8 bases from J, the gap between germline ends came to 15 bases. Germline V gene lookup returns CDR1 LNHNV and CDR2 YYDKDF (reference sequence). CDR3 length: 15 amino acids. The CDR3 DNA reads TGTGCCACCAGCAGACCCAGGGATATGGGGGAAAAACTGTTTTTT. Translating it yields CATSRPRDMGEKLFF.

This clone has only one observation. The CDR3 protein is CASSLGGGHQPQHF. The CDR3 DNA sequence: TGTGCCAGCAGCTTGGGAGGGGGTCATCAGCCCCAGCATTTT. The chain couples TRBV5-6 to TRBJ1-5; tentative D call: TRBD1 (6 bases). Germline V lookup: CDR1 SGHDT, CDR2 YYEEEE. V shed 0 bases and J shed 5 bases, with 9 bases lying between them. The CDR3 spans 14 residues.

This clone came up a few times. The rearrangement joins TRBV28 to TRBJ2-7; the match to TRBD1 covers 9 bases. The CDR3 runs 15 residues. Germline CDR1 is MDHEN and CDR2 is SYDVKM. V dropped 2 bases and J dropped 5; count of bases not matched to a gene: 7. This chain's CDR3 is CASSLRTGAGNEQYF. The CDR3 coding sequence is TGTGCCAGCAGTTTACGGACAGGGGCAGGGAACGAGCAGTACTTC.

The chain has TRBV25-1 and TRBJ1-4; D perhaps matches TRBD1 (6 bases). The V and J ends lost 5 bases and 4 bases respectively, with 14 bases between them. The V gene's germline CDR1 is MGHDK and CDR2 SYGVNS. This CDR3 region has 15 residues. DNA for the CDR3: TGTGCCAGCAGTATACTAAGGGGGGGTAATGAAAAACTGTTTTTT. As protein: CASSILRGGNEKLFF. The whole variable domain, filled in from reference TRBV25-1 and TRBJ1-4, reads EADIYQTPRYLVIGTGKKITLECSQTMGHDKMYWYQQDPGMELHLIHYSYGVNSTEKGDLSSESTVSRIRTEHFPLTLESARPSHTSQYLCASSILRGGNEKLFFGSGTQLSVL.

The chain combines TRBV30 with TRBJ2-7; D possibly corresponds to TRBD1 (6 bases). The V gene's germline CDR1 is GTSNPN and CDR2 SVGIG (reference sequence). V was trimmed by 2 bases and J by 3 bases, leaving 11 bases between them. The length of the CDR3 is 13 residues. The CDR3 loop reads CAWSRGIVYEQYF. The CDR3 DNA is TGTGCCTGGAGTAGGGGGATCGTCTACGAGCAGTACTTC.

The chain links TRBV7-2 to TRBJ1-5, with a tentative D call TRBD1 (5 bases). The germline V gene has CDR1 SGHTA and CDR2 FQGNSA. The CDR3 loop spans 13 amino acids. V lost 0 bases to trimming and J lost 7 bases, with 7 bases between them. The CDR3 here is CASSLADRQPQHF. Here the CDR3 DNA reads TGTGCCAGCAGCTTAGCCGACAGACAGCCCCAGCATTTT.